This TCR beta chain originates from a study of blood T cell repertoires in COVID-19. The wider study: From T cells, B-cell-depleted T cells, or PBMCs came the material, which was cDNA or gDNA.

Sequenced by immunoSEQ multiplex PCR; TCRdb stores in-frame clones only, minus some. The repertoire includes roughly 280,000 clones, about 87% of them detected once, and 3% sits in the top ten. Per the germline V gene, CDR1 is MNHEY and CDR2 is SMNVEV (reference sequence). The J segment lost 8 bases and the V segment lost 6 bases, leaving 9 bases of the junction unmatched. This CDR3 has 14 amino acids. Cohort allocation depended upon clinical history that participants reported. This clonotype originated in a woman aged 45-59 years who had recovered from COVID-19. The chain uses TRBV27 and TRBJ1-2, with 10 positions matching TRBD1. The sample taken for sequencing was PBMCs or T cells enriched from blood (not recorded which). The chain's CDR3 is CASSYGTGELGYTF. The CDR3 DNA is TGTGCCAGCAGCTACGGGACAGGGGAATTAGGCTACACCTTC.